The rows below give T cell receptor beta chains drawn from one sample of a study of regulatory T cells in long-lasting Graves disease. From the multiplex PCR reads, TCRdb called clonotypes with MiXCR, one entry per CDR3 protein. The table includes 200,000 to 250,000 distinct CDR3 sequences, 20% detected once. The source was peripheral blood mononuclear cells (PBMCs), collected at new diagnosis, from a patient treated with antithyroid drugs. The receptors derive from a female donor with Graves disease. Each CDR3 is given with its conserved first and last residue. The D gene is left open where the match is weak. Size values are once, few and many counts, or a class for expanded clones, and some rows have none.

d_gene	abundance	v_gene	j_gene	CDR3aa	CDR3nt
TRBD1	many	TRBV6-2/TRBV6-3	TRBJ2-1	CASSWTGGAYNEQFF	TGTGCCAGCAGTTGGACAGGGGGCGCGTACAATGAGCAGTTCTTC
TRBD1	many	TRBV7-2	TRBJ2-1	CASTPGGQSYNEQFF	TGTGCCAGCACACCAGGGGGACAGAGTTACAATGAGCAGTTCTTC
TRBD2	many	TRBV7-2	TRBJ2-5	CASRKAASGRTQETQYF	TGTGCCAGCAGGAAGGCAGCTAGCGGGAGGACCCAAGAGACCCAGTACTTC
NA	many	TRBV14	TRBJ2-2	CASSQGRGRTGELFF	TGTGCCAGCAGCCAGGGTCGAGGGCGGACCGGGGAGCTGTTTTTT
TRBD2	many	TRBV4-2	TRBJ2-7	CASSQETSGGENEQYF	TGTGCCAGCAGCCAGGAGACCAGCGGGGGGGAAAACGAGCAGTACTTC
NA	NA	TRBV5-1	TRBJ1-2	CASSLDPVYGYTF	TGCGCCAGCAGCTTGGATCCAGTCTATGGCTACACCTTT
TRBD2	many	TRBV20-1	TRBJ2-1	CSASKVLLAGGNEQFF	TGCAGTGCTAGTAAAGTCCTCCTAGCGGGGGGCAATGAGCAGTTCTTC
NA	NA	TRBV28	TRBJ2-1	CASSSSTRTIDEQFF	TGTGCCAGCTCTTCCTCGACTAGGACCATAGATGAGCAGTTCTTC
NA	few	TRBV2	TRBJ1-1	CASMRNTEAFF	TGTGCCAGCATGCGGAACACTGAAGCTTTCTTT
NA	once	TRBV7-9	TRBJ2-3	CASSPPLVGSTDTQYF	TGTGCCAGCAGCCCCCCTCTAGTCGGTAGCACAGATACGCAGTATTTT
NA	NA	TRBV7-2	TRBJ2-7	CASSPSGGGPPYEQYF	TGTGCCAGCAGCCCGTCTGGGGGGGGCCCCCCCTACGAGCAGTACTTC
NA	many	TRBV28	TRBJ2-3	CATLERRGSTGTQYF	TGTGCCACACTCGAGAGGCGGGGAAGCACAGGTACGCAGTATTTT
TRBD1	few	TRBV20-1	TRBJ2-2	CSARVRGLTGELFF	TGCAGTGCTAGAGTCAGGGGGCTAACCGGGGAGCTGTTTTTT
NA	many	TRBV30	TRBJ1-1	CAWSLFSGDTEAFF	TGTGCCTGGAGCCTCTTTTCAGGGGACACTGAAGCTTTCTTT
NA	many	TRBV6-1	TRBJ2-5	CASSLPGGTQYF	TGTGCCAGCAGTCTTCCTGGGGGGACCCAGTACTTC
TRBD2	NA	TRBV12-5	TRBJ2-7	CASGLSASGRNEQYF	TGTGCTAGTGGTTTGTCGGCTAGCGGGAGGAACGAGCAGTACTTC
TRBD2	NA	TRBV19	TRBJ2-7	CASSALAGGWEQYF	TGTGCCAGTAGTGCACTAGCGGGAGGTTGGGAGCAGTACTTC
NA	many	TRBV5-6	TRBJ1-6	CASTSERLNSPLHF	TGTGCCAGCACCTCGGAGCGGCTTAATTCACCCCTCCACTTT
NA	few	TRBV4-3	TRBJ2-2	CASSQGLDRGTGELFF	TGCGCCAGCAGCCAAGGGCTAGACAGAGGCACCGGGGAGCTGTTTTTT
NA	many	TRBV20-1	TRBJ2-3	CSARTSSPPSTQYF	TGCAGTGCTAGAACTAGCAGTCCCCCTTCTACGCAGTATTTT
NA	many	TRBV6-1	TRBJ1-5	CASREYRADQPQHF	TGTGCCAGCAGGGAGTACAGGGCCGATCAGCCCCAGCATTTT
TRBD2	many	TRBV6-1	TRBJ2-1	CASTTGGEQFF	TGTGCCAGCACCACGGGGGGTGAGCAGTTCTTC
NA	many	TRBV7-2	TRBJ2-7	CASSLIPPPDEQYF	TGTGCCAGCAGCTTAATCCCTCCCCCGGACGAGCAGTACTTC
TRBD1	many	TRBV7-9	TRBJ2-1	CASRGGQNYNEQFF	TGTGCCAGCAGAGGGGGACAGAATTACAATGAGCAGTTCTTC
NA	many	TRBV20-1	TRBJ2-1	CSARGLAINEQFF	TGCAGTGCTAGAGGCCTAGCGATCAATGAGCAGTTCTTC
NA	NA	TRBV6-9	TRBJ2-7	CASSYVGPYEQYF	TGTGCCAGCAGTTATGTAGGGCCATACGAGCAGTACTTC
NA	few	TRBV18	TRBJ1-3	CASSPAGYSGNTIYF	TGTGCCAGCTCCCCCGCCGGATACTCTGGAAACACCATATATTTT
NA	many	TRBV3-1	TRBJ1-2	CASSQGGAGYGYTF	TGTGCCAGCAGCCAAGGGGGCGCAGGCTATGGCTACACCTTC
NA	many	TRBV30	TRBJ1-5	CAWSVASWQQHF	TGTGCCTGGAGTGTCGCGAGTTGGCAGCAGCATTTT
NA	many	TRBV7-2	TRBJ2-7	CASSPFRGFTYEQYF	TGTGCCAGCTCTCCATTCCGGGGTTTTACCTACGAGCAGTACTTC
TRBD1	NA	TRBV6-1	TRBJ2-1	CASSKGTGKIYEQFF	TGTGCCAGCAGCAAGGGGACAGGGAAAATCTATGAGCAGTTCTTC
TRBD2	many	TRBV7-2	TRBJ2-7	CASRGGGAPHEQYF	TGTGCCAGCAGGGGGGGAGGGGCGCCCCACGAGCAGTACTTC
TRBD2	NA	TRBV28	TRBJ2-7	CASSLVGGPNEQYF	TGTGCCAGCAGTTTGGTGGGAGGGCCCAACGAGCAGTACTTC
TRBD2	many	TRBV4-2	TRBJ2-7	CASSPRGRGYEQYF	TGTGCCAGCAGCCCGCGCGGGCGGGGGTACGAGCAGTACTTC
TRBD2	many	TRBV11-3	TRBJ2-1	CASSGTSGSRKQFF	TGTGCCAGCAGCGGGACTAGCGGGAGTAGGAAGCAGTTCTTC
NA	many	TRBV6-1	TRBJ2-5	CASRWDGREETQYF	TGTGCCAGCAGATGGGACGGACGAGAAGAGACCCAGTACTTC
TRBD2	many	TRBV12-3/TRBV12-4	TRBJ2-1	CASSAGAAGLYEQFF	TGTGCCAGCAGTGCCGGGGCAGCGGGGCTCTATGAGCAGTTCTTC
NA	many	TRBV27	TRBJ2-1	CASTLGGSNNEQFF	TGTGCCAGCACCTTGGGGGGATCCAACAATGAGCAGTTCTTC
TRBD1	many	TRBV5-4	TRBJ2-2	CASSTDRVAGELFF	TGTGCCAGCAGCACCGACAGGGTCGCCGGGGAGCTGTTTTTT
NA	many	TRBV7-2	TRBJ2-7	CASSLVRSEQYF	TGTGCCAGCAGCTTAGTGAGGAGCGAGCAGTACTTC
TRBD2	many	TRBV12-3/TRBV12-4	TRBJ2-1	CASSQGLYSYNEQFF	TGTGCCAGCAGTCAGGGACTATACTCCTACAATGAGCAGTTCTTC
TRBD1	few	TRBV18	TRBJ1-6	CASSTGQGLNSPLHF	TGTGCCAGCTCGACGGGACAGGGACTTAATTCACCCCTCCACTTT
NA	NA	TRBV19	TRBJ1-2	CASSPRQVNGYTF	TGTGCCAGTAGCCCCCGGCAGGTCAACGGCTACACCTTC
NA	few	TRBV20-1	TRBJ1-5	CSASSQEDQPQHF	TGCAGTGCTAGCAGCCAGGAGGATCAGCCCCAGCATTTT
NA	few	TRBV9	TRBJ2-1	CASSVWESSYNEQFF	TGTGCCAGCAGCGTATGGGAGAGCTCCTACAATGAGCAGTTCTTC
NA	many	TRBV2	TRBJ2-5	CASRPYVQETQYF	TGTGCCAGCAGGCCCTATGTCCAAGAGACCCAGTACTTC
NA	NA	TRBV11-3	TRBJ2-7	CASARGDSEQYF	TGTGCCAGCGCCAGGGGAGACTCCGAGCAGTACTTC
NA	many	TRBV18	TRBJ1-5	CASSPTSPGVQPQHF	TGTGCCAGCTCACCCACTTCCCCAGGGGTTCAGCCCCAGCATTTT
TRBD1	NA	TRBV24-1	TRBJ2-2	CATSGGQGPNTGELFF	TGTGCCACCAGTGGGGGACAGGGCCCGAACACCGGGGAGCTGTTTTTT
TRBD1	NA	TRBV6-2/TRBV6-3	TRBJ1-6	CASRRDRRNSLLHF	TGTGCCAGCAGGCGGGACAGAAGAAATTCACTCCTCCACTTT
NA	many	TRBV18	TRBJ2-3	CASSPPERGTDTQYF	TGTGCCAGCTCACCACCCGAGAGGGGCACAGATACGCAGTATTTT
TRBD2	many	TRBV30	TRBJ2-1	CAWSAGTSAYNEQFF	TGTGCCTGGAGCGCCGGGACTAGCGCCTACAATGAGCAGTTCTTC
TRBD1	NA	TRBV5-1	TRBJ1-4	CASTRQGRGEKLVF	TGCGCCAGCACCAGACAGGGAAGGGGTGAAAAACTGGTTTTT
NA	many	TRBV6-2/TRBV6-3	TRBJ2-4	CASRPYRAGDKNIQYF	TGTGCCAGCAGACCATACAGGGCAGGGGACAAAAACATTCAGTACTTC
NA	many	TRBV18	TRBJ1-2	CASSPGRIYGYTF	TGTGCCAGCTCACCGGGACGGATCTATGGCTACACCTTC